This paragraph covers one T cell receptor (beta chain) sequence. This specimen belongs to a study of blood T cell repertoires in COVID-19. About the research overall: Specimens from acute and convalescent COVID-19 originated in the United States, Italy and Spain. T cells, B-cell-depleted T cells, or PBMCs supplied cDNA or gDNA.

Per the study methods: Amplification of reference gene primers provided the estimated nucleated cell counts. Repertoires were generated with immunoSEQ multiplex PCR, while TCRdb's copy carries only in-frame clones and drops some. The V and J calls and clone size were taken over from that table, and D and trimming were inferred from the DNA. Of under 200,000 clones in the sample, around 84% were seen once. The germline V gene has CDR1 SNHLY and CDR2 FYNNEI. This CDR3 is 14 amino acids long. V was cut by 8 bases and J by 3 bases, with 16 bases left in between. The sample taken for sequencing was peripheral blood. The receptor's source is an elderly woman with acute or convalescent COVID-19. V and J are TRBV2 and TRBJ2-5, with D possibly TRBD2 on 5 matching bases. The CDR3 bases are TGTGCCAGCGGGTTTGTCGGGGTCGAAGAGACCCAGTACTTC. Amino acid sequence: CASGFVGVEETQYF.